Here is one T cell receptor (beta chain) with its context. Its antigen is not identified. TCRdb reprocessed the RT-PCR reads with MiXCR, giving one entry per CDR3 protein. The sample has about 650,000 distinct CDR3 sequences; less than 15% are singletons. Trimming shortened V by 1 base and J by 2 bases, and 10 bases separated the two germline ends. CDR3 length equals 16 residues. CDR1 is KGHDR and CDR2 is SFDVKD in the germline V gene. The data were obtained in a study of response to subunit inactivated influenza vaccine. Study outcomes and limitations: After each seasonal influenza vaccination, few new T cells are recruited, the authors suggested.

This specimen was PBMCs from blood, taken around 14 days before vaccination. The chain recombines TRBV24-1 with TRBJ2-2; D not resolved. The TCR was taken from a man aged 45-65 years who received an inactivated influenza vaccine. This chain's CDR3 is CATSDFWGSNTGELFF. The CDR3, as DNA: TGTGCCACCAGTGATTTTTGGGGATCTAACACCGGGGAGCTGTTTTTT.